This TCR beta chain was sequenced during a study of cytomegalovirus exposure and HLA in healthy donors (dated by TCRdb to about 2017). Broadly, across the study: An earlier analysis of roughly 500 of the donors reported approximately 270 Gb of sequence data and roughly 110 million unique TCR beta sequences from 150 million to 200 million T cells. Approximately 300 gigabases of sequencing data and around 80 million unique TCR sequences made up an early release that covered approximately 650 HLA-typed donors. Of the 398 genotyped donors, more than 75% were placed in the genetic ancestry cluster associated with self-reported Caucasian donors. The study aimed to test whether cataloging public T cell receptors could reveal signatures of past pathogen exposure. The study used immunosequencing to profile the T cell repertoires of several hundred subjects and linked those repertoires to cytomegalovirus serostatus. A separate validation cohort of roughly 130 different subjects was used in addition to the 666-subject first cohort. High-throughput TCR immunosequencing, statistical association of individual TCRs with disease status, and machine learning were combined to predict cytomegalovirus infection status. To study patterns of TCR occurrence, a later analysis re-analyzed previously published TCR beta repertoires from hundreds of donors and added high-resolution HLA genotyping. Rather than using new phenotypic data, the later analysis identified candidate immune exposures from TCR beta sequences and from how often those sequences occurred across donors. To decide whether each TCR beta V gene segment behaved as functional or pseudogenic, an earlier analysis of some 580 of the donors relied on high-throughput TCR beta sequencing. Donor age, sex, ethnicity and CMV serostatus were compiled alongside the repertoire data. Genome-wide SNP genotypes for about 65% of the roughly 670 donors were used in a later genetic analysis, which treated that subset as a discovery cohort. Every discovery cohort repertoire had been produced on one sequencing platform. HLA typing included class I and class II loci at four-digit resolution. Typing coverage varied by locus: roughly 629-630 donors for A, B, C, DRB1 and DQB1; approximately 560 for DQA1; about 600 for DPA1; roughly 450 for DPB1. Roughly 5 DR-DQ haplotypes were handled as single units for association and clustering, since linkage in the cohort was strong. Among around 400 genotyped donors of the cohort, an average of approximately 200,000 unique TCR beta nucleotide sequences was sequenced per donor, of which 15% to 20% were non-productive.

In the case of this clone: The antigen it recognizes is unknown. Base qualities were left out, and no much larger clone turns up one base away.

The CDR3 holds 15 amino acids from the cysteine to the phenylalanine. Just CDR3 DNA is preserved here, 45 bases in frame from base 1. Compared with germline, V lacks 8 bases and J lacks 0 bases; bases without a gene match: 6. The receptor library was made with the immunoSEQ multiplex PCR assay. For the multiplex PCR, a mixture combining 60 forward primers for TCR Vbeta segments and 13 reverse primers for TCR Jbeta segments was used. The CDR3 region of rearranged TCR beta genes was amplified from genomic DNA by a multiplex PCR assay. The Illumina HiSeq System was used to sequence the amplified TCR beta libraries as 87-base-pair reads. In the original analysis: A later analysis counted about 76 million unique TCR beta chains across the 550 to 700 repertoires, and approximately 11 million of these chains were shared by at least two donors. Raw reads were error-corrected and collapsed into unique sequences by a nearest-neighbor algorithm in which closely related sequences were merged to remove PCR and sequencing errors. V, D and J gene segments were assigned by aligning CDR3 sequences to IMGT reference sequences. Each retained sequence needed at least a six-nucleotide match to both a V gene segment and a J gene segment. Rearrangements were classified as productive when the CDR3 lacked stop codons and remained in frame with V and J, and all other rearrangements were classified as non-productive. Following IMGT convention, CDR3 was defined as the stretch from the second conserved V-encoded cysteine to the conserved J-encoded phenylalanine. Sequences without an unambiguous match to a single V gene segment were excluded from the earlier analysis of a few hundred of the donors. An earlier analysis of 587 of the donors classified V segments as functional when productive rearrangements were above 56.7% and as segregating when the standard deviation between donors was above 5%. To diagnose cytomegalovirus status from the catalog of TCR beta chain sequences, a statistical classification framework was built. In a later analysis, TCR nucleotide sequences were compared against IMGT/GENE-DB human TR gene sequences so that V and J genes could be assigned. Using the TCRdist pipeline, a later analysis assigned CDR3 sequences along with most-parsimonious VDJ recombination scenarios. In a later analysis, each TCR beta chain was defined by its CDR3 amino acid sequence together with its V-gene family, and reads without a unique V-gene family were excluded. In a later analysis, 450 to 600 highly shared, low-generation-probability nucleotide sequences were removed to address suspected cross-contamination and a sequencing artifact. In a later analysis, a clonal expansion index was calculated for each public chain from normalized within-repertoire ranks of inferred template counts. Generation probabilities in a later analysis came from a VDJ recombination model fitted to out-of-frame rearrangements, and those results were checked against IGoR. In a later analysis, TCR-TCR, TCR-HLA and TCR-CMV co-occurrence was scored with hypergeometric tests, and a repertoire-size bias correction was applied to TCR pairs. A later analysis estimated false discovery rates by permuting HLA or CMV assignments 20 times. A later analysis grouped co-occurring TCRs with DBSCAN, adding TCRdist sequence similarity when clustering within HLA-allele-positive subsets. Repertoires with fewer than 30,000 or more than 120,000 public chains, plus five repertoires with anomalous nucleotide sharing, were excluded from co-occurrence clustering. TCRdb provides this immuneACCESS table in a form limited to in-frame rearrangements. Some clones are lacking; in checked studies, under half of them reflect an unresolved V gene, and why the rest are absent is not known. The V and J calls and clone size come from that table; D and trimming were worked out from the DNA. A total of 200,000 to 250,000 clones appear in this sample, about three quarters of them only once. The top ten clones comprise roughly 1.9% of the sample.

On the study overall, not on this receptor specifically: Approximately 16 rarely observed V segments, including chromosome 9 orphons, were excluded from the earlier analysis of several hundred of the donors because counts were too low. In a later analysis, the rate of TCR association differed among HLA loci, with DRB1 alleles having the most associated TCRs and HLA-C alleles having the fewest. Sequencing depth was assumed to be roughly uniform across donors in the presence/absence analyses, though that assumption may not hold. It was suggested by the authors that the approach could potentially be generalized to other disease states and immunological phenotypes. In an earlier analysis of 500 to 650 of the donors, most TCR beta V segments appeared in productive rearrangements about 87% or about 30% of the time, broadly matching IMGT annotations. In vitro tests confirmed that three of the cytomegalovirus-associated TCR beta chains recognize cytomegalovirus antigens. According to a later genetic analysis, donors in an Asian-associated ancestry cluster had fewer N-insertions in productive TCRs than the approximately 670-donor mean. Some IMGT-functional V segments, including TRBV6-2 and TRBV6-3, could not be told apart with the 87-base-pair reads, so those segments were excluded. Most TCR sequences were seen in very few donors, while some public TCRs were found in many individuals. Because HLA typing was missing for some donors at each locus, association tests included only the typed subset. In both the original and validation cohorts, the classifier was reported to diagnose cytomegalovirus status with high specificity and sensitivity. The study listed 164 TCR beta chains as associated with cytomegalovirus. A later genetic analysis associated a missense DCLRE1C variant with V-gene and J-gene trimming of TCR beta chains, and an independent cohort replicated the association. When HLA alleles, especially DR and DQ, strongly co-occurred, TCR associations were difficult to assign to individual alleles. Most CMV-associated TCR beta chains appeared to be HLA-restricted in a later analysis, and the HLA associations seemed to be driven largely by CMV exposure. The only immune exposure information available for the cohort was CMV serostatus. A cluster of highly shared sequence variants was judged likely to represent a technical artifact of the sequencing pipeline. A later analysis associated 15,000 to 20,000 TCR beta sequences with specific HLA alleles at a false discovery rate of 0.05. Correlated functional status among segregating V segments might be attributable to linkage disequilibrium, but an unknown experimental factor could not be ruled out. In a later analysis, HLA-associated TCR beta chains showed more clonal expansion and lower generation probabilities than non-associated chains that were equally common. A later analysis reported that several top co-occurrence clusters appeared linked to parvovirus B19, influenza, CMV and Epstein-Barr virus. This cohort had only TCR beta chains sequenced, and the lack of alpha or paired-chain data limited which features could be detected. A further reported finding was that TCR beta sequences accurately predicted the HLA-A and HLA-B alleles for most subjects in the first cohort.

The cohort was made up of approximately 700 healthy bone marrow donors. All cohort members were sampled while nominally healthy, although unrecorded immune exposures were likely present. The donor was CMV seronegative and was included in the group of under 450 seronegative cohort members. Each donor provided a peripheral blood sample, and peripheral blood mononuclear cells were used for TCR beta sequencing. The Qiagen DNeasy Blood Extraction Kit was used to extract genomic DNA from the blood cell samples. This receptor chain uses TRBV23-1 and TRBJ1-3; 8 junctional bases match TRBD1. TRBV23-1 is flagged as an ORF with uncertain function. This receptor was identified in a man aged 18 to 29 in good health and CMV-seronegative. Sequenced: PBMCs. CDR3 loop: CASGLGQGSGNTIYF. Here is the DNA: TGCGCCAGCGGACTTGGACAGGGCTCTGGAAACACCATATATTTT.